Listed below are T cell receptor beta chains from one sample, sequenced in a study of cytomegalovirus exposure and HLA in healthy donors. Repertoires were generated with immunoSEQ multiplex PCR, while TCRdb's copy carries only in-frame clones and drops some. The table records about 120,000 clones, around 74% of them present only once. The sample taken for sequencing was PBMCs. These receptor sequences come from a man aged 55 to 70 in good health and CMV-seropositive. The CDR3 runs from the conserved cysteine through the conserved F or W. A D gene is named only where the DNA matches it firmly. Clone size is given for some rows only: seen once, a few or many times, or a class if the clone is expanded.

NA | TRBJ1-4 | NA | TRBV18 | TGTGCCAGCTCACCACCTGAGAGACACCTTGCAACTAATGAAAAACTGTTTTTT | CASSPPERHLATNEKLFF
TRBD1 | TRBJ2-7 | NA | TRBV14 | TGTGCCAGCAGCCGCGCAGGGGGTGGCTACGAGCAGTACTTC | CASSRAGGGYEQYF
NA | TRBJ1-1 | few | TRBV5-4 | TGTGCCAGCAGCCACGCGTCGGCGGAGGAAGCTTTCTTT | CASSHASAEEAFF
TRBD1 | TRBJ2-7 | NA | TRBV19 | TGTGCCAGTAGTAAGGGGACAGCTTCCGTCGAGCAGTACTTC | CASSKGTASVEQYF
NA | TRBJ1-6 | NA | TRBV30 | TGTGCCTGGAGAGGCCCAGGGTATTCACCCCTCCACTTT | CAWRGPGYSPLHF
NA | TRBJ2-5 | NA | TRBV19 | TGTGCCAGTAGTGGCTCAGGGTGGACGTGGGAGACCCAGTACTTC | CASSGSGWTWETQYF
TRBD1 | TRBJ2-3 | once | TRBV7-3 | TGTGCCAGCAGCTCCAGGGGAGCAGGGGGTCCAGATACGCAGTATTTT | CASSSRGAGGPDTQYF
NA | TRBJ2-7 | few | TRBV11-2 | TGTGCCAGCAGCTTCAGGGTCTACCCGTACGAGCAGTACTTC | CASSFRVYPYEQYF
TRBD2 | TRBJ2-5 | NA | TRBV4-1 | TGCGCCAGCAGCCAAGATTCGGGGGGTGTACACCAAGAGACCCAGTACTTC | CASSQDSGGVHQETQYF
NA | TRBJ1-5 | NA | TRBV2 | TGTGCCAGCAGGCAGGGTGTCGGCCAGCCCCAGCATTTT | CASRQGVGQPQHF
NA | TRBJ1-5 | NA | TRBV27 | TGTGCCAGCAGGGCCAGCCTTACAGGAGCCCAGCATTTT | CASRASLTGAQHF
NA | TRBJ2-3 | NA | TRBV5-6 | TGTGCCAGCAGCTTGGGCGGAGGGTATGCAGATACGCAGTATTTT | CASSLGGGYADTQYF
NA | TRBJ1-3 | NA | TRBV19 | TGTGCCTCAAGCAGGGTCTTGGATGGAAACACCATATATTTT | CASSRVLDGNTIYF
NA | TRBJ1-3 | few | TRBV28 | TGTGCCAGCAGTTTAGCGGGACTTGGAAACACCATATATTTT | CASSLAGLGNTIYF
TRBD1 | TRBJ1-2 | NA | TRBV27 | TGTGCCAGCAGGGGACAGGGGCTTGGCTACACCTTC | CASRGQGLGYTF
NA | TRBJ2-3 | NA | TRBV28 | TGTGCCAGCAAGGAGCGTAGCACAGATACGCAGTATTTT | CASKERSTDTQYF
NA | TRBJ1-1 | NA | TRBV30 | TGTGCCTGGAGCCACGGGAGGGGAGGGGCGGGGATTTCTTTCTTT | CAWSHGRGGAGISFF
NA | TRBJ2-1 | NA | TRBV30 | TGTGCCTGGAGTGTAGGGGGATATGAGCAGTTCTTC | CAWSVGGYEQFF
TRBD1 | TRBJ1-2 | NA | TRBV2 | TGTGCCAGCGGGGGACAGGGAAACTATGGCTACACCTTC | CASGGQGNYGYTF
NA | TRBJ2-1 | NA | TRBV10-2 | TGCGCCAGCAGTGAGTCGAGCTCCTACAATGAGCAGTTCTTC | CASSESSSYNEQFF
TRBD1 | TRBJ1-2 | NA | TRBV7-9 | TGTGCCAGCAGCTTGGGGACAGGGAGAGCGGATGGCTACACCTTC | CASSLGTGRADGYTF
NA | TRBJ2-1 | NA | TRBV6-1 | TGTGCCTTAACGGGATACAATGAGCAGTTCTTC | CALTGYNEQFF
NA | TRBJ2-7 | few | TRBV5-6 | TGTGCCAGCAGCCCACCTAGCGTCGCCTCCTACGAGCAGTACTTC | CASSPPSVASYEQYF
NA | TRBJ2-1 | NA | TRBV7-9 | TGTGCCAGCAGCCCGCCTGGCAGGGGGGTCAATGAGCAGTTCTTC | CASSPPGRGVNEQFF
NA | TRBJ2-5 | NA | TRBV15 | TGTGCCACCAGCGCCCGGGGGAAGCAAGAGACCCAGTACTTC | CATSARGKQETQYF
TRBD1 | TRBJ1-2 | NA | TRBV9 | TGTGCCAGCAGTTATCCGGACAGGGGAGATGGCTACACCTTC | CASSYPDRGDGYTF
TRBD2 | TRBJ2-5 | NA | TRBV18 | TGTGCCAGCTCACCCGGACTAGCGGGGGGGATAGAGACCCAGTACTTC | CASSPGLAGGIETQYF
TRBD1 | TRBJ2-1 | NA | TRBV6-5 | TGTGCCAGCAGCCCGGGACAGGGGATCTACAATGAGCAGTTCTTC | CASSPGQGIYNEQFF
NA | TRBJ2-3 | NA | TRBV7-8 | TGTGCCAGCAGCTTAGCGCTATCCGGTACGCAGTATTTT | CASSLALSGTQYF
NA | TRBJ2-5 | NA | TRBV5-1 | TGCGCCAGCAGCCGGGACATGATGTACCAAGAGACCCAGTACTTC | CASSRDMMYQETQYF
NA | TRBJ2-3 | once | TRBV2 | TGTGCCAGCAGAATGCAGGGAACAGATACGCAGTATTTT | CASRMQGTDTQYF
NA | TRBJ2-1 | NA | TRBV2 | TGTGCCAGCAGATACTACAATGAGCAGTTCTTC | CASRYYNEQFF
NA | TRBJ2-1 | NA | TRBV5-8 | TGTGCCAGCAGCTTCCGTAGCTCCTACAATGAGCAGTTCTTC | CASSFRSSYNEQFF
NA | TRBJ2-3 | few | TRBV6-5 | TGTGCCAGCAGGGGGGGAGATACGCAGTATTTT | CASRGGDTQYF
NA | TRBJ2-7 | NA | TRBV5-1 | TGCGCCAGCAGCTTGGAGGGGGACCACGAGCAGTACTTC | CASSLEGDHEQYF
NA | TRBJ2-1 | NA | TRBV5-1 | TGCGCCAGCGGTATTATGGGCGGGCAATACAATGAGCAGTTCTTC | CASGIMGGQYNEQFF
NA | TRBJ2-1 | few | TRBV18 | TGTGCCAGCTCACCAATGCCGGACGGGAACTACAATGAGCAGTTCTTC | CASSPMPDGNYNEQFF
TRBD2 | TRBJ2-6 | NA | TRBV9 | TGTGCCAGCAGCGTAGCTGGACTAGCGGGGAACTCTGGGGCCAACGTCCTGACTTTC | CASSVAGLAGNSGANVLTF
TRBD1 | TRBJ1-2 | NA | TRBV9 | TGTGCCAGCAGCACCCGGACAGGGCTTTCCTATGGCTACACCTTC | CASSTRTGLSYGYTF
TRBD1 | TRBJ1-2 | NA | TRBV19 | TGTGCCAGTACCCCCGGACAGGAGGTTCATGGCTACACCTTC | CASTPGQEVHGYTF
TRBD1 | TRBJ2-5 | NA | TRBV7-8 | TGTGCCAGCAGCTTGTCAGGGGGAAGGCAAGAGACCCAGTACTTC | CASSLSGGRQETQYF
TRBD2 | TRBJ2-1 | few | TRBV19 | TGTGCCAGTAAGGGAGGGGCCAATGAGCAGTTCTTC | CASKGGANEQFF
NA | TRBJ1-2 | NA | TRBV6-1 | TGTGCCAGCAGTGAATCCCAATACTATGGCTACACCTTC | CASSESQYYGYTF
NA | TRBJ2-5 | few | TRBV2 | TGTGCCAGCAGTGAGGGAGAGGGAGCCACCGAGGAGACCCAGTACTTC | CASSEGEGATEETQYF